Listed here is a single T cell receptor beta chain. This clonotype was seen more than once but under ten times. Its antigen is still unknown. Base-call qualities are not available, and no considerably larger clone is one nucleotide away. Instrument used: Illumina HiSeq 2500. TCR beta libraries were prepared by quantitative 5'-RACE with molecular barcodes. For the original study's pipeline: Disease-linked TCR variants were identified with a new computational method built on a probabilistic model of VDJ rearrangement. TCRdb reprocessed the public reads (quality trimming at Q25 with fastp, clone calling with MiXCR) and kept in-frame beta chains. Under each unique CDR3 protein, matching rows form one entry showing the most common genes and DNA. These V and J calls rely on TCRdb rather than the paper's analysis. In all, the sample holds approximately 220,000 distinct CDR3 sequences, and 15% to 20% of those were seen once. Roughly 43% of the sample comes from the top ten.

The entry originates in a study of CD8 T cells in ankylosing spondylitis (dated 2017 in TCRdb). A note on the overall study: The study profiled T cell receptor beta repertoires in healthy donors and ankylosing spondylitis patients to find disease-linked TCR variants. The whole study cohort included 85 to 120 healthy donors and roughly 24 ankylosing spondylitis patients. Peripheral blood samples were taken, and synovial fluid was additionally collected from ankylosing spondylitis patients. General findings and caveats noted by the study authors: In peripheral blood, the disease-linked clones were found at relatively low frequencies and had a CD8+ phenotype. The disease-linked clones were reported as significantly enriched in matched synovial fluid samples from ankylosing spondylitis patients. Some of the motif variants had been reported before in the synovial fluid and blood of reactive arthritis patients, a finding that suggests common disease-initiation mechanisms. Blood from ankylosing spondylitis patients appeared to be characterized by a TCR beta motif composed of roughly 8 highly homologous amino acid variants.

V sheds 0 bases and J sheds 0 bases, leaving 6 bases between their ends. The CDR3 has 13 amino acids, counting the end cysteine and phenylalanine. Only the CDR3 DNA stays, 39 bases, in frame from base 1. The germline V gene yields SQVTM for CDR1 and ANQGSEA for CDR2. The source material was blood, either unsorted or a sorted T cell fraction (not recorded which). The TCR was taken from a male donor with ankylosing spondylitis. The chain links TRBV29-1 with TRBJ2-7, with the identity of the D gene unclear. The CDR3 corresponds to CSVEDGDSYEQYF. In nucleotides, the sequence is TGCAGCGTTGAAGATGGTGACTCCTACGAGCAGTACTTC.